This T cell receptor beta chain was sequenced in a study of T-cell memory formation after mild COVID-19 (dated by TCRdb to about 2021). At the level of the whole study: TCR sequence clusters from the two donors were found to be largely donor specific. The cohort comprised two young, previously healthy adult volunteers, one female and one male. In a couple of donors, T-cell clones that expanded and contracted after mild COVID-19 were followed by sequencing TCRalpha and TCRbeta repertoires longitudinally.

PBMCs were isolated by Ficoll-Paque density gradient centrifugation. The germline V gene encodes CDR1 MNHEY and CDR2 SVGEGT. There are 13 amino acids in the CDR3, from cysteine to phenylalanine inclusive. Kept here is only the CDR3 DNA, which spans 39 bases and is read in frame from base 1. V drops 6 bases and J drops 2 bases, leaving 10 bases in between. Points the paper makes about the study in general: Some responding clones were detected in pre-infection memory, suggesting pre-existing cross-reactive memory T cells joined the SARS-CoV-2 response. Clones contracting from day 15 to 85 had balanced CD4/CD8 phenotypes, while a second wave expanding from day 15 to 37 was biased towards CD4+. Contracting CD4+ clones turned up mainly in the CM and EM memory subsets, whereas EMRA was where CD8+ clones were enriched. Whether the second-wave clones peaking on day 37 were SARS-CoV-2 specific was not confirmed. Only a couple of mild cases were covered by the study, and larger cohorts that include severe cases with pre-infection samples were considered necessary.

This clonotype was seen many times. The specificity of this receptor is unknown. Per-nucleotide qualities are absent, and no much larger clonotype sits a single base away. Sequenced using an Illumina NovaSeq 6000. Using 5'RACE with constant-segment primers, TCRalpha and TCRbeta cDNA libraries were constructed, with sample barcodes and unique molecular identifiers added in the process. RNA was extracted from every sample with Trizol reagent. Library amplification was performed in two PCR steps, and a second sample barcode and Illumina TruSeq adapters were introduced in the second step. Sequencing of libraries was performed on an Illumina NovaSeq with 2 x 150 bp paired-end reads. Under the source paper's analysis protocol: Reads were demultiplexed and collapsed into UMI-guided consensus sequences with migec v1.2.7. Using mixcr v2.1.11, UMI consensuses were aligned to TRA and TRB V and J templates and then assembled into clonotypes. Clonotypes were classified as expanded or contracted when called significant by both edgeR and NoisET, with noise models trained on biological replicates. For edgeR calls, the cutoffs were a false discovery rate-adjusted p below 0.01 and a log2 fold-change threshold of 1. As an exploratory analysis of dynamics, max-normalized trajectories of the 1000 most abundant clonotypes were examined with PCA combined with hierarchical clustering. Separately sequenced CD4+ and CD8+ repertoires were used to assign a CD4 or CD8 phenotype to each responding clone. TCRdb reran the public reads through fastp at Q25 and MiXCR, keeping productive beta chains. Entries are consolidated by CDR3 protein sequence, retaining the most common genes and DNA. The V and J calls were determined by TCRdb, not by the authors. The sample yields about 290,000 distinct CDR3 sequences; more than 15% were counted once. The biggest ten clones account for more than 20% of the sample.

The chain employs TRBV6-2 or TRBV6-3 and TRBJ1-1; TRBD1 could be the D gene, as 5 bases match. Material: PBMCs or a T cell subset sorted from them (not recorded which). The sequence was collected from a man between 18 and 29 years old who had mild COVID-19 (a few samples of this study predate the infection). The sample titles of this study are shuffled in the database, so cell type and time point are left out; the donor was told from shared clones. The nucleotides are TGTGCCAGCAGAGAGGGGTCCAACACTGAAGCTTTCTTT. It codes for CASREGSNTEAFF.